This T cell receptor (beta chain) appears in the sequencing data of a study of blood T cell repertoires in COVID-19. Method: immunoSEQ multiplex PCR; TCRdb's copy keeps in-frame clones and lacks some. The profile shows about 220,000 clones, approximately 80% of them singletons. Sequenced: PBMCs or T cells enriched from blood (not recorded which). This clonotype was obtained from a woman aged 40 to 55 with acute COVID-19.

CDR3 region: CASSFDFYGYTF. The CDR3 DNA sequence: TGCGCCAGCAGCTTCGACTTCTATGGCTACACCTTC. V is TRBV5-1 and J is TRBJ1-2; D remains unclear. CDR1 and CDR2 (germline): SGHRS, YFSETQ. CDR3 length: 12 amino acids. Trimming took 2 bases from V and 4 from J, leaving 6 bases between them. Full variable domain (rest looked up from reference TRBV5-1 and TRBJ1-2): KAGVTQTPRYLIKTRGQQVTLSCSPISGHRSVSWYQQTPGQGLQFLFEYFSETQRNKGNFPGRFSGRQFSNSRSEMNVSTLELGDSALYLCASSFDFYGYTFGSGTRLTVV.